One sample yielded the 8 T cell receptor beta chains listed below, sequenced in a study of T cell repertoires in aging, cancer and after chemotherapy. Peripheral blood genomic DNA, not sorted cells or RNA, was the template. Rearranged V-D-J TRB sequences were amplified with a mixed TRB-A/B primer pool. TCRdb reanalysed the multiplex PCR reads using MiXCR and keeps one entry per CDR3 protein. Of 1,600 or so distinct CDR3 sequences listed, under 25% are singletons. Sequencing was done on a sample of blood. These receptors all come from a human donor with a solid tumor.

The chain is built from TRBV7-3 and TRBJ2-3; either TRBD1 or TRBD2 may supply D (6 bases each). V lost 5 bases and J lost 14, with 17 bases in between. Germline CDR1 is SGHTA and CDR2 is FQGTGA. This CDR3 comprises 12 residues. This CDR3 reads CASSAGQGRRYF. CDR3 bases: TGTGCCAGCAGCGCGGGACAAGGCCGGCGGTATTTT.

As regards this clonotype: A much larger clone differs by one base, so this may be a read error. V and J are TRBV7-6 and TRBJ1-3, with D perhaps matching TRBD1 (5 bases). The CDR3 spans 20 residues. CDR1 and CDR2 from the germline V gene are SGHVS and FNYEAQ. CDR3 nucleotides: TGTGCCAGCAGCCTTATACCGCCGGCGGGGCAACCTTCCTCTGGAAAAACCATATATTTT. This encodes CASSLIPPAGQPSSGKTIYF.

This clonotype is labeled medium-sized. The chain couples TRBV10-3 to TRBJ2-5; D call uncertain. The CDR3 extends over 14 amino acids. Trimming left V 2 bases short and J 4 bases short, with 11 bases between. Germline loops: CDR1 ENHRY, CDR2 SYGVKD. The CDR3 bases are TGTGCCATCAGTGAGCCTGACCGGGCAGAGACCCAGTACTTC. This encodes CAISEPDRAETQYF.

The rearrangement links TRBV28 to TRBJ2-5, with TRBD2 matching over 10 bases. CDR1 is MDHEN, CDR2 SYDVKM, per germline. The CDR3 spans 16 residues. V lost 3 bases to trimming and J lost 4 bases; unmatched junction nucleotides: 8. CDR3 sequence (DNA): TGTGCCAGCAGTTTGATGAGCGGGAGGGCCGCAGAGACCCAGTACTTC. Amino acids: CASSLMSGRAAETQYF.

Within the sample, this clonotype is medium-sized. The rearrangement links TRBV20-1 to TRBJ1-2; tentative D call: TRBD1 (6 bases). The CDR3 spans 13 residues. Trimming took 5 bases from V and 5 from J, leaving 15 bases between them. Germline-derived CDR1 and CDR2 are DFQATT and SNEGSKA (reference sequence). This CDR3 reads CSAESGTRYGYTF. The CDR3 region has the DNA TGCAGTGCTGAATCCGGGACAAGATATGGCTACACCTTC.

The chain recombines TRBV18 with TRBJ2-7; D possibly corresponds to TRBD2 (5 bases). CDR1 is KGHSH, CDR2 LQKENI, per germline. V was clipped by 3 bases and J by 0 bases, with 18 bases between them. The CDR3 is 17 residues long. The CDR3 DNA sequence: TGTGCCAGCTCACCCGGGAATGACAAGATGAGCTCCTACGAGCAGTACTTC. This encodes CASSPGNDKMSSYEQYF. The full variable domain, in which reference TRBV18 and TRBJ2-7 provide the parts outside the CDR3, is NAGVMQNPRHLVRRRGQEARLRCSPMKGHSHVYWYRQLPEEGLKFMVYLQKENIIDESGMPKERFSAEFPKEGPSILRIQQVVRGDSAAYFCASSPGNDKMSSYEQYFGPGTRLTVT.

The CDR3 bases are TGCGCCAGCAGCCCCACGGCCGGGGGCCCTGAAAAACTGTTTTTT. Residues: CASSPTAGGPEKLFF. V gene TRBV4-1 combines with J gene TRBJ1-4; possible D gene TRBD1, 6 bases. V lost 4 bases, J lost 7 bases, and 16 bases lay in between. The CDR3 extends over 15 amino acids. Per the germline V gene, CDR1 is MGHRA and CDR2 is YSYEKL.

Within the sample, this clonotype is medium-sized. This chain uses TRBV20-1 with TRBJ1-5, with D unclear. The germline V gene encodes CDR1 DFQATT and CDR2 SNEGSKA (reference sequence). The CDR3 length is 14 residues. V shed 6 bases and J shed 1 base, with 13 bases lying between them. The CDR3 nucleotides are TGCAGTGCCTCCCTCGGCCCGAGCAATCAGCCCCAGCATTTT. Its protein is CSASLGPSNQPQHF.